This T cell receptor (beta chain) was documented in a study of T cells after yellow fever vaccination. Looked up from germline, CDR1 is MNHEY and CDR2 is SMNVEV (reference sequence). CDR3 size: 13 residues. The V end was cut by 8 bases, the J end by 1 base, with 11 bases between. In TCRdb, the 5' RACE reads were re-called with MiXCR into one record per CDR3 protein. The table lists about 58,000 distinct CDR3 sequences, approximately 6.9% of them singletons. This clonotype was detected only a few times. Material: CD8+ T cells sorted from PBMCs, obtained on the day of the first yellow fever vaccination. The sequence was collected from a man younger than 30 who received the YFV17D yellow fever vaccine. The V and J genes are TRBV27 and TRBJ1-1; maybe TRBD1 (6 bases). Here the CDR3 reads CASQTGWNTEAFF. The CDR3 DNA is TGTGCCAGCCAGACAGGATGGAACACTGAAGCTTTCTTT.